This T cell receptor beta chain came from a study of tumour-infiltrating T cells in Burkitt lymphoma. Across the whole study: This cohort included all epidemiological subtypes of Burkitt lymphoma. Survival, overall and progression-free, tracked with productive clonality.

Germline loops: CDR1 SGDLS, CDR2 YYNGEE. The CDR3 covers 14 residues. Notes on the study in general: Many Burkitt lymphoma patients shared several public clonotypes.

Profiled with immunoSEQ multiplex PCR; TCRdb holds only in-frame clones, not every one. The sample records some 1,400 clones, about 10% being singletons. Concerning this clone itself: Its cognate antigen is unknown. One end of the junction fails to match germline, which may point to a read error. This same CDR3 is encoded by further DNA sequences in the sample.

The TCR sequence derives from a human donor with Burkitt lymphoma. Sequencing used tumor tissue. The J gene is TRBJ1-1, the V gene TRBV9; TRBD1 is a possible D gene (6 bases). This chain's CDR3 is CASSPGQMNTEAFF. The DNA for the CDR3 is TGTGCCAGCAGCCCCGGACAGATGAACACTGAAGCGTTCTTT.